This T cell receptor (beta chain) is drawn from a study of blood T cell repertoires in COVID-19. On the study more broadly: Collection of acute and convalescent COVID-19 samples took place in the United States, Italy and Spain. The cDNA or gDNA used as material had been derived from T cells, B-cell-depleted T cells, or PBMCs.

This table comes from immunoSEQ multiplex PCR, and its TCRdb copy is limited to in-frame clones, with some not included. The sample contains about 170,000 clones, around nine tenths of which appear only once. Patients of the Seattle cohort, enrolled during active infection, were followed longitudinally. The V gene's germline CDR1 is LNHDA and CDR2 SQIVND (reference sequence). The CDR3 sequence is 15 residues long. The ends lost 5 bases at V and 5 bases at J; junction bases unmatched: 8. Sequenced sample: peripheral blood. This clonotype originated in a woman of 80 years or more with COVID-19, enrolled during active disease. The V and J genes are TRBV19 and TRBJ2-3; TRBD1 matches at 9 bases. The CDR3, as DNA: TGTGCCAGTAGTGCAACAGGGGGCTATCGAGATACGCAGTATTTT. Translation: CASSATGGYRDTQYF.